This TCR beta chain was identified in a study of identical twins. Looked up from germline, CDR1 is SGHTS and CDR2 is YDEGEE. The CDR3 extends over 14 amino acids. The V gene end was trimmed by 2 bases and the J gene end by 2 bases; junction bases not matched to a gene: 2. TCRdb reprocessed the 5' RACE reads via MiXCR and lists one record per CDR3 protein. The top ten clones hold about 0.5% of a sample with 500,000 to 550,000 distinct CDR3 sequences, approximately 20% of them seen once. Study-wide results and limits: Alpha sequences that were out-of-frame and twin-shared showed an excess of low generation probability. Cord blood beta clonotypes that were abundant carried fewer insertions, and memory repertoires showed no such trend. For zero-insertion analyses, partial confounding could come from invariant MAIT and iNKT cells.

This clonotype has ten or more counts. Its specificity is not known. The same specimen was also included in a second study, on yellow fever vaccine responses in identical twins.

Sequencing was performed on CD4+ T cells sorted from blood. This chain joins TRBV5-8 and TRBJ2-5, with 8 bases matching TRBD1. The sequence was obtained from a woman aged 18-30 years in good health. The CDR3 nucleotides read TGTGCCAGCAGCTTAACAGGGGGACAAGAGACCCAGTACTTC. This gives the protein CASSLTGGQETQYF.